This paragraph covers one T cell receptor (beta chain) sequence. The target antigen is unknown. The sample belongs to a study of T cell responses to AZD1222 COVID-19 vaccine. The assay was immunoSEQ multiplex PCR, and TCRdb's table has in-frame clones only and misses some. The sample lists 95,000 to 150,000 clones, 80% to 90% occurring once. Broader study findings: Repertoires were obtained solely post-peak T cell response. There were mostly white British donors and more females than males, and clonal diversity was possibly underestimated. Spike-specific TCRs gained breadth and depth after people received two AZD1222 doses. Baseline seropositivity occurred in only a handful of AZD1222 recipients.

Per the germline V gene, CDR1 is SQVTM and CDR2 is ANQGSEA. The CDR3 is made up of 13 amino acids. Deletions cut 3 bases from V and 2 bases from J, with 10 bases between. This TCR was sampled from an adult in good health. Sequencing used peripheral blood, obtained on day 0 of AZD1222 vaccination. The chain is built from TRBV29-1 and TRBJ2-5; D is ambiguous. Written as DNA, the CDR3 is TGCAGCGTTGATAAACAGATACAAGAGACCCAGTACTTC. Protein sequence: CSVDKQIQETQYF.